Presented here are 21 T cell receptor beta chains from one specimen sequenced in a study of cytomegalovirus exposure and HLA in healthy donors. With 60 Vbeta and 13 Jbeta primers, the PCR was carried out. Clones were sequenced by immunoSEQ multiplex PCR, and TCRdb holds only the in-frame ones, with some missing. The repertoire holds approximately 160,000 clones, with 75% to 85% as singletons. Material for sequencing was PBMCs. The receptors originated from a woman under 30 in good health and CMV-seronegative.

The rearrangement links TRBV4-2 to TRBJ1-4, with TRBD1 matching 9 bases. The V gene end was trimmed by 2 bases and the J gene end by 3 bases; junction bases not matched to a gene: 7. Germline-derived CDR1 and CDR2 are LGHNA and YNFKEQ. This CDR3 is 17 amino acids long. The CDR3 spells CASSQRGTGTPNEKLFF. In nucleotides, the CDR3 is TGTGCCAGCAGCCAACGCGGGACAGGGACCCCTAATGAAAAACTGTTTTTT.

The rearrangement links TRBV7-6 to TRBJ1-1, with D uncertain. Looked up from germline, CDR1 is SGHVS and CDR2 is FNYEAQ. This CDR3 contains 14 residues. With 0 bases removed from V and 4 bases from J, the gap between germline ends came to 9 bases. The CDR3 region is CASSLAVGGTEAFF. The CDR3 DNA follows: TGTGCCAGCAGCTTAGCGGTGGGAGGCACTGAAGCTTTCTTT.

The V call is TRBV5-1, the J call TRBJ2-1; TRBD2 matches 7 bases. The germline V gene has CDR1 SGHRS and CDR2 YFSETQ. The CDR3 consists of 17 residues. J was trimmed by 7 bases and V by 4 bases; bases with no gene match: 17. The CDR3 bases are TGCGCCAGCAGCCTTGAGACTAGCACCAGCGCTTGGAATGAGCAGTTCTTC. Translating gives CASSLETSTSAWNEQFF. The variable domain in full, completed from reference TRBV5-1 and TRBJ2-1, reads KAGVTQTPRYLIKTRGQQVTLSCSPISGHRSVSWYQQTPGQGLQFLFEYFSETQRNKGNFPGRFSGRQFSNSRSEMNVSTLELGDSALYLCASSLETSTSAWNEQFFGPGTRLTVL.

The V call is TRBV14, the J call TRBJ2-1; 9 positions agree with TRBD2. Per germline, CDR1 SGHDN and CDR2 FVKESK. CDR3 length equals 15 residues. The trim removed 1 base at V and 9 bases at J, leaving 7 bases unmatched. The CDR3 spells CASSQVAGGPGEQFF. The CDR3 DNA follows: TGTGCCAGCAGCCAAGTTGCGGGGGGGCCGGGTGAGCAGTTCTTC.

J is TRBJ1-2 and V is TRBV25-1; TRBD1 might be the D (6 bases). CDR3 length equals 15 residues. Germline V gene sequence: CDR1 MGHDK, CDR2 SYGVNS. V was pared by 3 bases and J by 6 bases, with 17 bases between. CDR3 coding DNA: TGTGCCAGCAGTGAGGCCGACAGGATATCGGATGGCTACACCTTC. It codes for CASSEADRISDGYTF.

CDR3 in DNA: TGTGCCAGCAGCCTAAGCGGGGGGACATTCTACGAGCAGTACTTC. Translating it yields CASSLSGGTFYEQYF. The rearrangement uses TRBV5-4 and TRBJ2-7, with TRBD2 matching over 9 bases. J was trimmed by 3 bases and V by 4 bases; bases with no gene match: 8. The CDR3 has 15 residues. CDR1 and CDR2 (germline): SGHNT, YYREEE (reference sequence).

CDR3 sequence (DNA): TGTGCCAGCTCACCGTCACAGGCCTACGAGCAGTACTTC. This gives the protein CASSPSQAYEQYF. The chain has TRBV18 and TRBJ2-7, with D possibly TRBD1 on 5 matching bases. This CDR3 region has 13 residues. V was clipped by 3 bases and J by 2 bases, with 8 bases between them. Per germline, CDR1 KGHSH and CDR2 LQKENI.

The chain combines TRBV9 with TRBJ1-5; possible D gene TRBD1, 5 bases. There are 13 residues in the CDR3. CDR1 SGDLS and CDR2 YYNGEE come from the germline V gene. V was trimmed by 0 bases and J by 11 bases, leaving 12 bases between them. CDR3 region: CASSVDGHTAQHF. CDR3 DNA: TGTGCCAGCAGCGTAGACGGACATACAGCCCAGCATTTT.

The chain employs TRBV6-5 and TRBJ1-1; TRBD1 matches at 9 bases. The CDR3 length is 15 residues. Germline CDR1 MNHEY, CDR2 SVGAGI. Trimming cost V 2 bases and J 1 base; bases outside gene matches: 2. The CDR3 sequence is CASSYPGQGNTEAFF. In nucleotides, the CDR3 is TGTGCCAGCAGTTACCCGGGACAGGGGAACACTGAAGCTTTCTTT.

The chain's CDR3 is CASSPSGSLYEQYF. CDR3 nucleotide sequence: TGTGCCAGCAGTCCCAGCGGGAGTTTATACGAGCAGTACTTC. The chain is built from TRBV28 and TRBJ2-7; 8 positions agree with TRBD2. The germline CDR1 and CDR2 sequences are MDHEN and SYDVKM. V lost 5 bases, J lost 4 bases, and 7 bases stayed unmatched. This CDR3 comprises 14 residues. Filled out from reference TRBV28 and TRBJ2-7, the complete variable domain reads DVKVTQSSRYLVKRTGEKVFLECVQDMDHENMFWYRQDPGLGLRLIYFSYDVKMKEKGDIPEGYSVSREKKERFSLILESASTNQTSMYLCASSPSGSLYEQYFGPGTRLTVT.

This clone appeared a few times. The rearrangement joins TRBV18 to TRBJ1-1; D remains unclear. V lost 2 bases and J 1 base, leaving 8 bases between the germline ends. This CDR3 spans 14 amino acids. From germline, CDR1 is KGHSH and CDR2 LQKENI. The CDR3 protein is CASSPNEGNTEAFF. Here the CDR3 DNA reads TGTGCCAGCTCACCAAACGAGGGGAACACTGAAGCTTTCTTT.

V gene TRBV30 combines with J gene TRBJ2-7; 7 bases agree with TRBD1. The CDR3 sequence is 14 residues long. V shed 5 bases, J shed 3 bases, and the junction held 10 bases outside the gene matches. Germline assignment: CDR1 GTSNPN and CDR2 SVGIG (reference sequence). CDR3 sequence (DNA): TGTGCCTGGGGTCTACGTGGGACAGTCTACGAGCAGTACTTC. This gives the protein CAWGLRGTVYEQYF.

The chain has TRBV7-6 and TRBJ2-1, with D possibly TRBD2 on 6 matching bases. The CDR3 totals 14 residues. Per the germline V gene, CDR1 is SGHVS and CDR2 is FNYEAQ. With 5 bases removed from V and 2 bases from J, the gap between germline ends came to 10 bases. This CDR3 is CASSHRTTYNEQFF. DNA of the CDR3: TGTGCCAGCAGCCACAGGACTACCTACAATGAGCAGTTCTTC.

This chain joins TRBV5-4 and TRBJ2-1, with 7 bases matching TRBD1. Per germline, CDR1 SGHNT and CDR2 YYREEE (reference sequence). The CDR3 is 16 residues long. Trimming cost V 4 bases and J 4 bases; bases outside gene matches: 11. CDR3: CASSGKTGTPYNEQFF. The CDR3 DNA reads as TGTGCCAGCAGCGGAAAGACAGGGACGCCGTACAATGAGCAGTTCTTC. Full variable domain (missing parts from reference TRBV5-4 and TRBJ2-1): ETGVTQSPTHLIKTRGQQVTLRCSSQSGHNTVSWYQQALGQGPQFIFQYYREEENGRGNFPPRFSGLQFPNYSSELNVNALELDDSALYLCASSGKTGTPYNEQFFGPGTRLTVL.

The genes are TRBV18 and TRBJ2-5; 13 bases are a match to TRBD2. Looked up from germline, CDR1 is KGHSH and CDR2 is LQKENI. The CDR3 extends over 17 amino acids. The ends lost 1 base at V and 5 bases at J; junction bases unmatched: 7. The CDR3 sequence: CASSPRTSGSLAETQYF. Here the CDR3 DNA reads TGTGCCAGCTCACCACGGACTAGCGGGAGTCTGGCGGAGACCCAGTACTTC.

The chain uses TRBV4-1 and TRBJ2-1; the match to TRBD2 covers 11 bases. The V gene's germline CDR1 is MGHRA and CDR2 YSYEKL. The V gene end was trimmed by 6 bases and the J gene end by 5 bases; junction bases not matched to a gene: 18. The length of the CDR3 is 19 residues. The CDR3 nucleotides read TGCGCCAGCAGTCCCCTCCCAATGATAGCGGGGGGGCCGAACAATGAGCAGTTCTTC. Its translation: CASSPLPMIAGGPNNEQFF.

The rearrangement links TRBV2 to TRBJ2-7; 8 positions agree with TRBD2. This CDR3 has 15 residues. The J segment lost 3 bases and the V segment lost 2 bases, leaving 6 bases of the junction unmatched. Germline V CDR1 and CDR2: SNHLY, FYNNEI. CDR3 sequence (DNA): TGTGCCAGCAGTGAAATTAGCGGGGCAGACTACGAGCAGTACTTC. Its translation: CASSEISGADYEQYF. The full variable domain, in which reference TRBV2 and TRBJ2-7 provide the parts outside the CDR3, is EPEVTQTPSHQVTQMGQEVILRCVPISNHLYFYWYRQILGQKVEFLVSFYNNEISEKSEIFDDQFSVERPDGSNFTLKIRSTKLEDSAMYFCASSEISGADYEQYFGPGTRLTVT.

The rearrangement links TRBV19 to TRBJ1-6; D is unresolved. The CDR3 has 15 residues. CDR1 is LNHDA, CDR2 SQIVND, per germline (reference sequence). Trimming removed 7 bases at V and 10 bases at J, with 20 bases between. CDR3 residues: CASTLGGFFNSPLHF. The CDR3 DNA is TGTGCCAGTACCCTGGGCGGGTTTTTTAACTCACCCCTCCACTTT.

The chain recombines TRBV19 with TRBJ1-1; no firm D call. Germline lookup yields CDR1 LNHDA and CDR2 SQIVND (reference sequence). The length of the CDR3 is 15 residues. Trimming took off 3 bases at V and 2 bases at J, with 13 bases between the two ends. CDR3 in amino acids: CASSMRAALNTEAFF. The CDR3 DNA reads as TGTGCCAGTAGTATGAGGGCAGCCCTTAACACTGAAGCTTTCTTT.

Written as DNA, the CDR3 is TGCAGCGTTGCGATAGGAGGAAGCAATCAGCCCCAGCATTTT. Protein sequence: CSVAIGGSNQPQHF. The genes are TRBV29-1 and TRBJ1-5, with D hard to call. This CDR3 comprises 14 residues. V was clipped by 4 bases and J by 1 base, with 11 bases between them. Germline V CDR1 and CDR2: SQVTM, ANQGSEA.

This CDR3 reads CASSREPSAASNQPQHF. CDR3 coding DNA: TGTGCCAGCAGCAGGGAGCCCTCCGCGGCTAGCAATCAGCCCCAGCATTTT. The chain uses TRBV7-9 and TRBJ1-5, with D hard to call. The CDR3 consists of 17 residues. The germline V gene has CDR1 SEHNR and CDR2 FQNEAQ (reference sequence). Trimming took off 5 bases at V and 0 bases at J, with 17 bases between the two ends.